Listed below are T cell receptor beta chains from one sample, sequenced in a study of shared clonotypes between healthy human individuals. TCRdb's table, derived via immunoSEQ multiplex PCR, lists solely in-frame clones and lacks some. The table lists around 2.1 million clones, approximately 94% of them singletons. Sequenced material: naive CD8+ T cells from PBMCs. All receptors come from a man aged 18 to 30 in good health. Some clones in this sample may be carry-over from other donors' samples. Each CDR3 is given without its conserved first and last residue. Fields, in order: J gene, D gene, V gene, CDR3 protein. The D gene is left open where the match is weak.

j_gene: TRBJ1-1
d_gene: NA
v_gene: TRBV7-8
CDR3aa: ASSPLGPLNTEAF

j_gene: TRBJ2-1
d_gene: NA
v_gene: TRBV28
CDR3aa: ASSLQLNEQF

j_gene: TRBJ2-2
d_gene: TRBD1
v_gene: TRBV29-1
CDR3aa: SGKQGNSGELF

j_gene: TRBJ2-1
d_gene: NA
v_gene: TRBV9
CDR3aa: ASSSTARASSYNEQF

j_gene: TRBJ2-1
d_gene: NA
v_gene: TRBV27
CDR3aa: ASSLSRGYNEQF

j_gene: TRBJ2-2
d_gene: NA
v_gene: TRBV9
CDR3aa: ASSVRRTATNTGELF

j_gene: TRBJ2-7
d_gene: NA
v_gene: TRBV5-1
CDR3aa: ASSLWVDTPLSYEQY

j_gene: TRBJ1-5
d_gene: NA
v_gene: TRBV2
CDR3aa: ASSEVTGQPQH

j_gene: TRBJ1-1
d_gene: TRBD1
v_gene: TRBV4-1
CDR3aa: ASSPPHGQGVMNTEAF

j_gene: TRBJ2-2
d_gene: NA
v_gene: TRBV28
CDR3aa: ASRPPGGTGELF

j_gene: TRBJ2-7
d_gene: TRBD1
v_gene: TRBV19
CDR3aa: ASSTPRTGDNEQY

j_gene: TRBJ2-1
d_gene: NA
v_gene: TRBV4-3
CDR3aa: ASSQDRRGNNEQF

j_gene: TRBJ1-2
d_gene: NA
v_gene: TRBV28
CDR3aa: ASSLLLDSNYGYT

j_gene: TRBJ1-5
d_gene: NA
v_gene: TRBV19
CDR3aa: ASSFDPNFPDYSNQPQH

j_gene: TRBJ2-7
d_gene: NA
v_gene: TRBV14
CDR3aa: ASSPPFTRRPYEQY

j_gene: TRBJ2-1
d_gene: NA
v_gene: TRBV9
CDR3aa: ASSAQAAYNEQF

j_gene: TRBJ2-5
d_gene: NA
v_gene: TRBV6-1
CDR3aa: ASSEKWGHETQY

j_gene: TRBJ2-2
d_gene: NA
v_gene: TRBV11-2
CDR3aa: ASSFPRGPGELF

j_gene: TRBJ2-1
d_gene: NA
v_gene: TRBV7-9
CDR3aa: ASSFPAGYNEQF

j_gene: TRBJ2-7
d_gene: NA
v_gene: TRBV27
CDR3aa: ASSLSPQRGQY

j_gene: TRBJ2-1
d_gene: NA
v_gene: TRBV21-1
CDR3aa: ASSKARTSGSNEQF

j_gene: TRBJ2-7
d_gene: NA
v_gene: TRBV9
CDR3aa: ATTFLHRAYEQY

j_gene: TRBJ1-5
d_gene: TRBD1
v_gene: TRBV9
CDR3aa: ASGQGKGNQPQH

j_gene: TRBJ1-4
d_gene: NA
v_gene: TRBV5-1
CDR3aa: ASSLVAGNEKLF

j_gene: TRBJ2-1
d_gene: TRBD2
v_gene: TRBV28
CDR3aa: ASSLGSSGVYNEQF

j_gene: TRBJ2-5
d_gene: NA
v_gene: TRBV9
CDR3aa: ASSGLGTQY

j_gene: TRBJ1-5
d_gene: NA
v_gene: TRBV2
CDR3aa: ASSRERVSNQPQH

j_gene: TRBJ2-7
d_gene: NA
v_gene: TRBV28
CDR3aa: ASSPLMGLEDEQY

j_gene: TRBJ1-5
d_gene: NA
v_gene: TRBV27
CDR3aa: ASSLAAGSNQPQH

j_gene: TRBJ2-7
d_gene: TRBD1
v_gene: TRBV27
CDR3aa: ASRGTGGWEQY

j_gene: TRBJ2-5
d_gene: NA
v_gene: TRBV27
CDR3aa: ASGPLGPVAQETQY

j_gene: TRBJ2-1
d_gene: NA
v_gene: TRBV28
CDR3aa: ASSPGWRDHNEQF

j_gene: TRBJ2-1
d_gene: TRBD1
v_gene: TRBV19
CDR3aa: ASSIDRAEQF

j_gene: TRBJ2-1
d_gene: NA
v_gene: TRBV5-8
CDR3aa: ASGVRGSSYNEQF

j_gene: TRBJ1-2
d_gene: NA
v_gene: TRBV7-9
CDR3aa: ASSVWTGGYT

j_gene: TRBJ2-1
d_gene: TRBD2
v_gene: TRBV4-3
CDR3aa: ASSPGLAVYNEQF

j_gene: TRBJ2-2
d_gene: NA
v_gene: TRBV6-1
CDR3aa: ASSEGDREAGELF

j_gene: TRBJ2-5
d_gene: TRBD2
v_gene: TRBV2
CDR3aa: ASVPPGAGGQKLEETQY

j_gene: TRBJ2-5
d_gene: NA
v_gene: TRBV5-8
CDR3aa: ASSSEGRIQETQY

j_gene: TRBJ2-3
d_gene: TRBD2
v_gene: TRBV9
CDR3aa: ASSVVGGSRSDTQY

j_gene: TRBJ1-2
d_gene: TRBD1
v_gene: TRBV7-9
CDR3aa: ASSTRDRGSGGYT

j_gene: TRBJ2-1
d_gene: NA
v_gene: TRBV9
CDR3aa: ASSVGATDLYNEQF

j_gene: TRBJ2-7
d_gene: TRBD1
v_gene: TRBV5-6
CDR3aa: ASSLATGGPYEQY

j_gene: TRBJ2-5
d_gene: NA
v_gene: TRBV6-6
CDR3aa: ASSVRVGETQY

j_gene: TRBJ2-2
d_gene: NA
v_gene: TRBV4-1
CDR3aa: ASSLRLLTNTGELF

j_gene: TRBJ2-2
d_gene: TRBD1
v_gene: TRBV9
CDR3aa: ASSVADRWITGELF

j_gene: TRBJ2-1
d_gene: NA
v_gene: TRBV9
CDR3aa: ASSAPRAAVGPVDEQF

j_gene: TRBJ1-2
d_gene: TRBD1
v_gene: TRBV27
CDR3aa: ASRDRGRDGYT

j_gene: TRBJ2-2
d_gene: TRBD1
v_gene: TRBV11-2
CDR3aa: ASGQGGTGELF

j_gene: TRBJ2-2
d_gene: NA
v_gene: TRBV27
CDR3aa: ASSLSIGELF

j_gene: TRBJ2-1
d_gene: NA
v_gene: TRBV7-9
CDR3aa: ASSSLSNEQF

j_gene: TRBJ1-1
d_gene: NA
v_gene: TRBV5-1
CDR3aa: ASSLVGGSAEAF

j_gene: TRBJ1-6
d_gene: NA
v_gene: TRBV15
CDR3aa: ATSMAGASPLH

j_gene: TRBJ2-1
d_gene: TRBD2
v_gene: TRBV7-3
CDR3aa: ASSGLAGGPRNEQF

j_gene: TRBJ2-2
d_gene: TRBD2
v_gene: TRBV28
CDR3aa: ASSTPSGVNTGELF